The 10 T cell receptor beta chains in this list originate from one sample, sequenced in a study of blood T cell repertoires in COVID-19. Produced via immunoSEQ multiplex PCR; TCRdb's table is partial and in-frame only. This sample carries fewer than 400,000 clones, around 86% of them seen once, and the ten largest clones take 5% to 5.5%. The material sequenced was PBMCs or T cells enriched from blood (not recorded which). These TCRs come from a man in his 60s who had recovered from COVID-19.

This chain connects TRBV12-3 or TRBV12-4 to TRBJ1-2; a weak D match, TRBD1 (6 bases). The CDR3 extends over 13 amino acids. V shed 5 bases and J shed 4 bases, with 11 bases lying between them. This chain's CDR3 is CASSVGQIYGYTF. Here the CDR3 DNA reads TGTGCCAGCAGTGTCGGACAGATCTATGGCTACACCTTC.

This chain links TRBV10-3 with TRBJ2-7; D perhaps matches TRBD2 (5 bases). The V and J ends lost 4 bases and 0 bases respectively, with 13 bases between them. CDR1 ENHRY and CDR2 SYGVKD come from the germline V gene. This CDR3 spans 15 amino acids. The CDR3 bases are TGTGCCATCAGTGGACGGGGATCAACCTCCTACGAGCAGTACTTC. Translation gives CAISGRGSTSYEQYF.

This sequence joins TRBV5-1 and TRBJ1-5; weak D call: TRBD1 (5 bases). Trimming took off 0 bases at V and 5 bases at J, with 12 bases between the two ends. There are 15 residues in the CDR3. The germline gives CDR1 SGHRS, CDR2 YFSETQ. Here the CDR3 reads CASSLVPGMDQPQHF. Here the CDR3 DNA reads TGCGCCAGCAGCTTGGTTCCAGGGATGGATCAGCCCCAGCATTTT.

The chain is built from TRBV28 and TRBJ1-3; 9 bases match TRBD1. This CDR3 spans 15 amino acids. V was clipped by 3 bases and J by 5 bases; unmatched bases: 5. Per the germline V gene, CDR1 is MDHEN and CDR2 is SYDVKM. The CDR3 loop is CASSFRDRDRNTIYF. The CDR3 nucleotides are TGTGCCAGCAGTTTCCGGGACAGGGATAGAAACACCATATATTTT.

The gene calls are TRBV9 and TRBJ2-7, with D possibly matching TRBD1 (6 bases). The CDR3 loop spans 13 amino acids. Germline CDR1 and CDR2: SGDLS and YYNGEE. Trimming shortened V by 0 bases and J by 7 bases, and 11 bases separated the two germline ends. The CDR3 region has the DNA TGTGCCAGCAGCGTAGAACAGGGAAGGGAGCAGTACTTC. Its translation is CASSVEQGREQYF.

V usage is TRBV7-2 and J usage is TRBJ2-1; TRBD1 matches at 9 bases. This CDR3 contains 15 residues. Trimming cost V 4 bases and J 9 bases; bases outside gene matches: 10. Germline V CDR1 and CDR2: SGHTA, FQGNSA. In DNA form, the CDR3 reads TGTGCCAGCAGCTCTACAGCGGGACAGGGCATTGAGCAGTTCTTC. Protein product: CASSSTAGQGIEQFF.

V usage is TRBV9 and J usage is TRBJ2-3, with D possibly being TRBD1 (5 bases). Trimming left V 3 bases short and J 6 bases short, with 17 bases between. Germline-derived CDR1 and CDR2 are SGDLS and YYNGEE. This CDR3 has 15 residues. Here the CDR3 DNA reads TGTGCCAGCAGCGAGGGGCCATCCAACTTGGATACGCAGTATTTT. Amino acid sequence: CASSEGPSNLDTQYF.

The rearrangement uses TRBV9 and TRBJ2-5; possibly TRBD1 for D (5 bases). This CDR3 spans 14 amino acids. The germline CDR1 and CDR2 sequences are SGDLS and YYNGEE. V was pared by 2 bases and J by 5 bases, with 13 bases between. CDR3 bases: TGTGCCAGCAGCGTCTCTGGGGCCGGGGAGACCCAGTACTTC. Its protein product is CASSVSGAGETQYF.

This clone was detected only once. This chain uses TRBV7-6 with TRBJ1-3; D not certain. V lost 4 bases and J lost 0, with 10 bases in between. CDR1 is SGHVS and CDR2 is FNYEAQ in the germline V gene. The CDR3 length is 15 residues. CDR3 coding DNA: TGTGCCAGCAGCTCGGCGGTTAGCTCTGGAAACACCATATATTTT. Translated, it gives CASSSAVSSGNTIYF.

V usage is TRBV9 and J usage is TRBJ1-4; possible D gene TRBD1, 6 bases. The germline CDR1 and CDR2 sequences are SGDLS and YYNGEE. Trimming pared 0 bases from V and 7 bases from J, leaving 16 bases between. This CDR3 region has 16 residues. DNA of the CDR3: TGTGCCAGCAGCGTAGGGATGCTGCAGGGGACTGAAAAACTGTTTTTT. Amino acid sequence: CASSVGMLQGTEKLFF. Full variable domain (missing parts from reference TRBV9 and TRBJ1-4): DSGVTQTPKHLITATGQRVTLRCSPRSGDLSVYWYQQSLDQGLQFLIQYYNGEERAKGNILERFSAQQFPDLHSELNLSSLELGDSALYFCASSVGMLQGTEKLFFGSGTQLSVL.